These T cell receptor beta chains were read from a single sample in a study of regulatory T cells in long-lasting Graves disease. Using its own MiXCR run on the multiplex PCR reads, TCRdb lists one record per CDR3 protein. The sample shows about 540,000 distinct CDR3 sequences, 13% of them seen only once. The data were also submitted as part of a second study, on T cells in Graves' hyperthyroidism and ophthalmopathy.

Source: peripheral blood mononuclear cells (PBMCs), taken at new diagnosis, from a patient treated with antithyroid drugs. The receptor source for this set is a man aged 30-40 years with Graves disease. Each CDR3 is given with its conserved first and last residue. The D gene is left open where the match is weak. Clone size appears in some rows only: once, few, many, or a class for an expanded clone.

>-|TRBJ1-1|many|TRBV6-5
TGTGCCAGCAGTCACTCCGGGGTCCGGCTCAGGGAGGTATACGCTTTCTTT
CASSHSGVRLREVYAFF
>TRBD1|TRBJ2-3|many|TRBV24-1
TGTGCCACCAGTGCTCCGGGACAGGGGACAGATACGCAGTATTTT
CATSAPGQGTDTQYF
>TRBD2|TRBJ2-7|many|TRBV11-1
TGTGCCAGCAGTTTTCCGGGACTAGCGGGCAACGAGCAGTACTTC
CASSFPGLAGNEQYF
>TRBD2|TRBJ2-3|many|TRBV5-1
TGCGCCAGCAGCTACCTAGCGGGAGCGGGAGATACGCAGTATTTT
CASSYLAGAGDTQYF
>-|TRBJ2-5|many|TRBV27
TGTGCCAGCAGTTCTATAACAGGGCAAGAGACCCAGTACTTC
CASSSITGQETQYF
>-|TRBJ2-4|few|TRBV19
TGTGCCAGTACCAATCCCGGGACCTTAGCCAAAAACATTCAGTACTTC
CASTNPGTLAKNIQYF
>TRBD2|TRBJ2-6|-|TRBV19
TGTGCCAGCCTTTCGGGGGGGGCCTCTGGGGCCAACGTCCTGACTTTC
CASLSGGASGANVLTF
>-|TRBJ1-1|-|TRBV5-1
TGCGCCAGCAGCCAGGGGATCACCGAGGAAGCTTTCTTT
CASSQGITEEAFF
>TRBD2|TRBJ2-7|many|TRBV24-1
TGTGCCACCAGTGATCCGGGGAGCGGGAGTTACGAGCAGTACTTC
CATSDPGSGSYEQYF
>TRBD1|TRBJ1-6|many|TRBV28
TGTGCCAGCAGTTTCCCCGGACAGGGGCGTACCCAGAATTCACCCCTCCACTTT
CASSFPGQGRTQNSPLHF
>TRBD1|TRBJ1-2|many|TRBV30
TGTGCCTGGAGGGGACAGATAAACTATGGCTACACCTTC
CAWRGQINYGYTF
>-|TRBJ1-1|many|TRBV19
TGTGCCAGTAGCCGTATGCGGGGGGTAGACACTGAAGCTTTCTTT
CASSRMRGVDTEAFF
>-|TRBJ1-2|few|TRBV7-9
TGTGCCAGCAGCTTAAGTTCGGTCGTTTCTAACTATGGCTACACCTTC
CASSLSSVVSNYGYTF
>-|TRBJ1-1|many|TRBV20-1
TGCAGTGCCCCGTGGGACACTGAAGCTTTCTTT
CSAPWDTEAFF
>TRBD2|TRBJ2-1|-|TRBV4-1
TGCGCCAGCAGCCAAGGTCGAATAGCGGGAGCAGTCTACAATGAGCAGTTCTTC
CASSQGRIAGAVYNEQFF
>-|TRBJ2-7|-|TRBV19
TGTGCCAGTAGTTGGTCAGGGCTAGAAGAGCAGTACTTC
CASSWSGLEEQYF
>TRBD1|TRBJ1-1|many|TRBV7-9
TGTGCCAGCAGCCTTGTCCAGGGGGCTGCTTTCTTT
CASSLVQGAAFF
>-|TRBJ2-5|many|TRBV6-1
TGTGCCAGCAGTATCATATCCCAAGAGACCCAGTACTTC
CASSIISQETQYF
>TRBD1|TRBJ1-3|-|TRBV2
TGTGCCAGCAGAGCGAGGACAGGTCGAAACACCATATATTTT
CASRARTGRNTIYF
>TRBD2|TRBJ2-1|-|TRBV29-1
TGCAGCGTTGAAGATTCGGGACTAGCGGGACTTAATGAGCAGTTCTTC
CSVEDSGLAGLNEQFF
>TRBD2|TRBJ2-1|-|TRBV5-6
TGTGCCAGCAGCCCGGGGGTTAGCGGGAGGCCCAATGAGCAGTTCTTC
CASSPGVSGRPNEQFF
>TRBD2|TRBJ2-5|-|TRBV7-9
TGTGCCAGCAGCCGATTCGGACTAGCGGGAGGGGAAGGAGAGACCCAGTACTTC
CASSRFGLAGGEGETQYF
>-|TRBJ1-5|-|TRBV20-1
TGCAGTGCCCGCAGGGGATTCAATCAGCCCCAGCATTTT
CSARRGFNQPQHF
>-|TRBJ1-5|few|TRBV7-9
TGTGCCAGCAGCAAAGGGGGGGCAAATCAGCCCCAGCATTTT
CASSKGGANQPQHF
>TRBD1|TRBJ2-1|many|TRBV24-1
TGTGCCACCAGTGATCCCGACAGGGGTAATGAGCAGTTCTTC
CATSDPDRGNEQFF
>-|TRBJ2-2|many|TRBV5-1
TGCGCCAGCAAAGTGGGAGCAAACACCGGGGAGCTGTTTTTT
CASKVGANTGELFF
>-|TRBJ1-2|few|TRBV2
TGTGCCAGCAGTGAGTCAGGGAAGGATGGCTACACCTTC
CASSESGKDGYTF
>TRBD2|TRBJ2-1|many|TRBV12-3/TRBV12-4
TGTGCCAGCAGTTTAATGGCGGGAGGGTACTACAATGAGCAGTTCTTC
CASSLMAGGYYNEQFF
>TRBD1|TRBJ1-1|-|TRBV24-1
TGTGCCACCCGGGGACAGGGTCTTTCAGAAGCTTTCTTT
CATRGQGLSEAFF
>-|TRBJ2-1|many|TRBV20-1
TGCAGTGCAAGGGACTCCTTTGTTGAGCAGTTCTTC
CSARDSFVEQFF
>TRBD2|TRBJ2-1|-|TRBV29-1
TGCAGCGTTGTTAACCAGGCTAGCGGGCCTACATTC
CSVVNQASGPTF
>TRBD1|TRBJ1-2|many|TRBV5-1
TGCGCCAGCAGCTCGACAGGGCTTGGCTATGGCTACACCTTC
CASSSTGLGYGYTF
>-|TRBJ1-6|many|TRBV13
TGTGCCAGCAGCTTGGGCCGGGGGGGATCACCCCTCCACTTT
CASSLGRGGSPLHF
>-|TRBJ1-1|many|TRBV7-9
TGTGCCAGCACCTCCCTCGGGGGGGTCACTGAAGCTTTCTTT
CASTSLGGVTEAFF
>TRBD1|TRBJ2-7|many|TRBV20-1
TGCAGTGCTAGAGCCGGGACAGGAACCTACGAGCAGTACTTC
CSARAGTGTYEQYF
>-|TRBJ2-7|many|TRBV28
TGTGCCAGCAGTCTCGGGACTCCTGCCGAGCAGTACTTC
CASSLGTPAEQYF
>TRBD2|TRBJ2-3|many|TRBV7-3
TGTGCCAGCAGCCCGGGACTAGCGCCGGGTACGCAGTATTTT
CASSPGLAPGTQYF
>-|TRBJ2-3|many|TRBV6-2/TRBV6-3
TGTGCCAGCAGTGAATTCGCCCTGGGCACAGATACGCAGTATTTT
CASSEFALGTDTQYF
>-|TRBJ1-5|many|TRBV27
TGTGCCAGCAGTTTATCTGGGGGAGGCGGTCAGCCCCAGCATTTT
CASSLSGGGGQPQHF
>-|TRBJ1-1|-|TRBV19
TGTGCCAGTAGTATAGAGGAAGGGTTCACTGAAGCTTTCTTT
CASSIEEGFTEAFF
>-|TRBJ2-1|many|TRBV3-1
TGTGCCAGCAGCCAAGACGGCCCCGCCCGGGAGCAGTTCTTC
CASSQDGPAREQFF
>-|TRBJ2-3|-|TRBV20-1
TGCAGTGCTTCCGGAAGACAGAGCACAGATACGCAGTATTTT
CSASGRQSTDTQYF
>TRBD1|TRBJ2-2|-|TRBV5-6
TGTGCCAGCAGGAAACCGGGACAGGGATTCACCGGGGAGCTGTTTTTT
CASRKPGQGFTGELFF
>-|TRBJ1-2|few|TRBV6-1
TGTGCCAGCAGTGCCTCTAACTATGGCTACACCTTC
CASSASNYGYTF
>-|TRBJ2-5|many|TRBV12-3/TRBV12-4
TGTGCCAGCAGTTCCCAGCAGGGACCATATTGTGGGGAGACCCAGTACTTC
CASSSQQGPYCGETQYF
>-|TRBJ1-1|many|TRBV2
TGTGCCAGCAGTGTGGGTCGGATGAACACTGAAGCTTTCTTT
CASSVGRMNTEAFF
>-|TRBJ2-5|-|TRBV24-1
TGTGCCACCAGAGACCGCCTAGAGACCCAGTACTTC
CATRDRLETQYF
>-|TRBJ2-7|many|TRBV19
TGTGCCAGTAGTACTGGAATCGGTACGGGCGAGCAGTACTTC
CASSTGIGTGEQYF
>-|TRBJ2-5|-|TRBV30
TGTGCCTGGACTAGGCCCAGGGTTGAGACCCAGTACTTC
CAWTRPRVETQYF
>TRBD1|TRBJ1-1|many|TRBV7-2
TGTGCCAGCAGCCCCAGGGGGGGGGCGGCTGACACTGAAGCTTTCTTT
CASSPRGGAADTEAFF
>-|TRBJ1-1|-|TRBV20-1
TGCAGTCCAAGGGGGTCGGTGAACACTGAAGCTTTCTTT
CSPRGSVNTEAFF
>-|TRBJ1-1|many|TRBV9
TGTGCCAGCAGAAAACCACGGAACACTGAAGCTTTCTTT
CASRKPRNTEAFF
>TRBD1|TRBJ2-7|many|TRBV5-6
TGTGCCAGCAGCGTACGACAGGGCGCGAGGGAGCAGTACTTC
CASSVRQGAREQYF
>TRBD1|TRBJ1-2|-|TRBV12-3/TRBV12-4
TGTGCCAGCAGTCGGGGGACAGGGGGCGCCGTCTATGGCTACACCTTC
CASSRGTGGAVYGYTF